This TCR beta chain was sequenced for a study of cytomegalovirus exposure and HLA in healthy donors. Overall study results and limits: Reports showed the classifier diagnosing cytomegalovirus status with high specificity and sensitivity. Earlier analysis looked at TCR beta V segments, and most were productive about 90% or about 30% of the time. Fewer than 20,000 TCR beta sequences were associated with HLA alleles at 0.05 false discovery rate in a later analysis.

Researchers ran the PCR with 60 Vbeta and 13 Jbeta primers. Per the authors' pipeline: An analysis performed later counted roughly 79 million unique TCR beta chains (roughly 11 million of them shared). Profiled with immunoSEQ multiplex PCR; TCRdb holds only in-frame clones, not every one. V, J and clone size are those of that table, while D and trimming were read from the DNA. This table lists roughly 140,000 clones. Comment on this clone: Antigen specificity is unknown.

Sequenced: PBMCs. The TCR was taken from a man between 35 and 55 years old in good health and CMV-seronegative.

This CDR3 reads CASRSGLAGATFSYEQYF. In DNA, the CDR3 is TGCGCCAGCAGATCGGGACTAGCGGGGGCCACTTTCTCCTACGAGCAGTACTTC. The chain links TRBV10-1 to TRBJ2-7, with 14 bases fitting TRBD2. The V gene end was trimmed by 6 bases and the J gene end by 0 bases; junction bases not matched to a gene: 10. There are 18 residues in the CDR3. The germline CDR1 and CDR2 sequences are WNHNN and SYGVQD (reference sequence).